Listed below are T cell receptor beta chains from one sample, sequenced in a study of blood T cell repertoires in COVID-19. Sequencing was performed with immunoSEQ multiplex PCR; in TCRdb, only in-frame clones are kept and a portion is missing. The sample lists some 300,000 clones, about 90% seen once, with just under 9.5% in the top ten. The sequenced sample consisted of PBMCs or T cells enriched from blood (not recorded which). The receptors here all came from a woman in her thirties who had recovered from COVID-19. Each CDR3 is given with its conserved first and last residue. D genes are given only for firm matches. The size entry is marked missing in some rows and otherwise reads once, few, many or a size class.

V gene	clone size	J gene	D gene	CDR3 protein	CDR3 DNA
TRBV5-6	few	TRBJ1-6	-	CASSLSHVSPLHF	TGTGCCAGCAGCCTATCCCATGTCTCACCCCTCCACTTT
TRBV4-2	once	TRBJ2-1	-	CASSQDLSGGSSYNEQFF	TGTGCCAGCAGCCAAGATCTATCGGGGGGCTCGTCCTACAATGAGCAGTTCTTC
TRBV21-1	-	TRBJ2-3	-	CASSKVTSTPADTQYF	TGTGCCAGCAGCAAAGTAACTAGCACCCCCGCAGATACGCAGTATTTT
TRBV5-1	-	TRBJ2-7	TRBD2	CASSQTFWTSNIPYEQYF	TGCGCCAGCAGCCAAACCTTCTGGACTAGCAACATCCCGTACGAGCAGTACTTC
TRBV28	few	TRBJ2-7	TRBD2	CASSIRSSGSSYEQYF	TGTGCCAGCAGTATCCGTTCTAGCGGGAGCTCCTACGAGCAGTACTTC
TRBV4-1	few	TRBJ1-3	-	CASSQVVGSRLSGNTIYF	TGCGCCAGCAGCCAAGTGGTGGGCAGCCGGCTCTCTGGAAACACCATATATTTT
TRBV19	-	TRBJ2-2	TRBD2	CASSGTSVLTGELFF	TGTGCCAGTAGTGGGACTAGCGTGTTAACCGGGGAGCTGTTTTTT
TRBV19	-	TRBJ1-1	-	CASRNRGGWSAEAFF	TGTGCCAGTAGAAATAGGGGGGGTTGGAGCGCTGAAGCTTTCTTT
TRBV20-1	-	TRBJ2-7	-	CSARERAYEQYF	TGCAGTGCTCGTGAAAGAGCCTACGAGCAGTACTTC
TRBV11-2	once	TRBJ2-7	TRBD2	CASTLAAGNSYEQYF	TGTGCCAGCACCCTAGCGGCGGGGAACTCCTACGAGCAGTACTTC
TRBV6-1	-	TRBJ2-7	-	CASSETVLGSYEQYF	TGTGCCAGCAGTGAAACGGTTCTAGGTTCCTACGAGCAGTACTTC
TRBV2	-	TRBJ1-4	TRBD1	CASSEAGQGSGGLFF	TGTGCCAGCAGTGAAGCCGGACAGGGAAGTGGCGGACTGTTTTTT
TRBV3-1/TRBV3-2	-	TRBJ1-1	TRBD1	CASSQQGQDLIDAFF	TGTGCCAGCAGCCAACAGGGACAGGACCTAATTGATGCTTTCTTT
TRBV18	-	TRBJ2-5	-	CASSPPSQETQYF	TGTGCCAGCTCACCACCCTCCCAAGAGACCCAGTACTTC
TRBV29-1	-	TRBJ1-1	-	CSVYLRFIQEAFF	TGCAGCGTCTACCTTCGATTTATCCAAGAGGCTTTCTTT